This is a list of T cell receptor beta chains from one sample in a study of cytomegalovirus exposure and HLA in healthy donors. Data came from immunoSEQ multiplex PCR; TCRdb stores just in-frame clones and leaves some out. The sample yields around 120,000 clones, 88% seen once. Source material: PBMCs. The receptors were gathered from a man between 18 and 29 years old in good health and CMV-seropositive. Both conserved end residues are part of each CDR3. Fields, in order: clone size, J gene, D gene, V gene, CDR3 DNA, CDR3 protein. The D gene is left open where the match is weak. Where a row states a size, it is once, few, many or the class of an expanded clone; other rows omit it.

size: NA
J: TRBJ1-5
D: TRBD1
V: TRBV5-5
DNA: TGTGCCAGCAGCCACCTCGGGGACAGGGATCATCAGCCCCAGCATTTT
CDR3: CASSHLGDRDHQPQHF

size: NA
J: TRBJ1-6
D: NA
V: TRBV7-9
DNA: TGTGCCAGCAGCCCCCGGGGTAATTCACCCCTCCACTTT
CDR3: CASSPRGNSPLHF

size: NA
J: TRBJ1-1
D: NA
V: TRBV5-6
DNA: TGTGCCAGCAGCTTGGACTGGAACACTGAAGCTTTCTTT
CDR3: CASSLDWNTEAFF

size: NA
J: TRBJ1-2
D: TRBD1
V: TRBV6-1
DNA: TGTGCCAGCAGCCACACCGGGACAGGGGCGTCCGGCTACACCTTC
CDR3: CASSHTGTGASGYTF

size: NA
J: TRBJ1-1
D: TRBD1
V: TRBV28
DNA: TGTGCCAGCAGGACAACCAGGGGGCTGGGGAACACTGAAGCTTTCTTT
CDR3: CASRTTRGLGNTEAFF

size: NA
J: TRBJ1-2
D: TRBD1
V: TRBV29-1
DNA: TGCAGCGTTGAAGGTGGGAGACAGGGTCTAAACTATGGCTACACCTTC
CDR3: CSVEGGRQGLNYGYTF

size: NA
J: TRBJ2-1
D: TRBD2
V: TRBV5-1
DNA: TGCGCCAGCGGGGAGCGGGGGGGCGTCAATGAGCAGTTCTTC
CDR3: CASGERGGVNEQFF

size: NA
J: TRBJ2-2
D: TRBD2
V: TRBV13
DNA: TGTGCCAGCAGCGAGACTAGCGGGGGGGACGCGAACACCGGGGAGCTGTTTTTT
CDR3: CASSETSGGDANTGELFF

size: NA
J: TRBJ1-4
D: TRBD1
V: TRBV7-2
DNA: TGTGCCAGCAGCCCCCAGGGGGCGACTAATGAAAAACTGTTTTTT
CDR3: CASSPQGATNEKLFF

size: NA
J: TRBJ2-5
D: NA
V: TRBV7-6
DNA: TGTGCCAGCAGCTCTCAAGAGACCCAGTACTTC
CDR3: CASSSQETQYF

size: NA
J: TRBJ1-2
D: NA
V: TRBV5-5
DNA: TGTGCCAGCAGCTTGGACCAGAGCGGGGCTTATGGCTACACCTTC
CDR3: CASSLDQSGAYGYTF

size: NA
J: TRBJ1-2
D: NA
V: TRBV7-9
DNA: TGTGCCAGCAGCACAGGGTTCGGCTACACCTTC
CDR3: CASSTGFGYTF

size: NA
J: TRBJ1-6
D: NA
V: TRBV5-1
DNA: TGCGCCAGCAGCTTGGCGCACAGGGACAATTCACCCCTCCACTTT
CDR3: CASSLAHRDNSPLHF

size: NA
J: TRBJ1-1
D: TRBD1
V: TRBV7-2
DNA: TGTGCCAGCAGCCTAGACGGACAGGTTGGGAACACTGAAGCTTTCTTT
CDR3: CASSLDGQVGNTEAFF

size: NA
J: TRBJ1-1
D: NA
V: TRBV4-1
DNA: TGCGCCAGCAGCCAAAAGTTCAACAGGAACACTGAAGCTTTCTTT
CDR3: CASSQKFNRNTEAFF

size: NA
J: TRBJ1-2
D: NA
V: TRBV7-2
DNA: TGTGCCAGCAGCTTAGTGTTGGGGCATGGCTACACCTTC
CDR3: CASSLVLGHGYTF

size: few
J: TRBJ2-2
D: NA
V: TRBV10-2
DNA: TGCGCCAGCGGAAGGGGCCAGGCCGGGGAGCTGTTTTTT
CDR3: CASGRGQAGELFF

size: NA
J: TRBJ2-1
D: NA
V: TRBV5-1
DNA: TGCGCCAGCACCCCCAAGGGGGGGGGCCTCGGGCAGTTCTTC
CDR3: CASTPKGGGLGQFF

size: NA
J: TRBJ2-1
D: NA
V: TRBV7-8
DNA: TGTGCCAGCAGTATTAGAATTTCGAACTACAATGAGCAGTTCTTC
CDR3: CASSIRISNYNEQFF

size: many
J: TRBJ2-1
D: NA
V: TRBV19
DNA: TGTGCCAGTAGTATCTCTCCCAGGTCCGGATACAATGAGCAGTTCTTC
CDR3: CASSISPRSGYNEQFF

size: NA
J: TRBJ2-2
D: NA
V: TRBV7-9
DNA: TGTGCCAGCAGCACGCCGCAGGTGTCGTACGCGGAGCTGTTTTTT
CDR3: CASSTPQVSYAELFF

size: NA
J: TRBJ1-2
D: NA
V: TRBV27
DNA: TGTGCCAGCAGTTTTGACAGCAACTATGGCTACACCTTC
CDR3: CASSFDSNYGYTF

size: NA
J: TRBJ2-3
D: TRBD1
V: TRBV18
DNA: TGTGCCAGCTCACTACAGGGGAGTGAGACAGATACGCAGTATTTT
CDR3: CASSLQGSETDTQYF

size: few
J: TRBJ2-7
D: TRBD1
V: TRBV6-5
DNA: TGTGCCAGCGGACACAGACAGGGAACCTACGAGCAGTACTTC
CDR3: CASGHRQGTYEQYF

size: NA
J: TRBJ2-5
D: NA
V: TRBV5-4
DNA: TGTGCCAGCAGCCCGGGGGGTGGGGGCAGGCAAGAGACCCAGTACTTC
CDR3: CASSPGGGGRQETQYF

size: NA
J: TRBJ2-3
D: NA
V: TRBV6-4
DNA: TGTGCCAGCAGTCGGGGTGCGACAGATACGCAGTATTTT
CDR3: CASSRGATDTQYF

size: few
J: TRBJ1-2
D: NA
V: TRBV2
DNA: TGTGCCAGCAGTCACACTTCCCGGCGGGGTAACTATGGCTACACCTTC
CDR3: CASSHTSRRGNYGYTF

size: NA
J: TRBJ1-1
D: NA
V: TRBV7-2
DNA: TGTGCCAGCAGCTTAGTCTCGGGGAACACTGAAGCTTTCTTT
CDR3: CASSLVSGNTEAFF

size: NA
J: TRBJ2-7
D: NA
V: TRBV10-2
DNA: TGCGCCAGCAGGGTTCTCAGTGGTGGCGAGCAGTACTTC
CDR3: CASRVLSGGEQYF

size: NA
J: TRBJ2-5
D: TRBD1
V: TRBV13
DNA: TGTGCCAGCAGCTTACGGGGACAGGGGGCTTTCCAAGAGACCCAGTACTTC
CDR3: CASSLRGQGAFQETQYF

size: NA
J: TRBJ2-3
D: TRBD2
V: TRBV2
DNA: TGTGCCAGCAGGGGACTAGCGTTGAATACGCAGTATTTT
CDR3: CASRGLALNTQYF

size: NA
J: TRBJ1-2
D: NA
V: TRBV27
DNA: TGTGCCAGCAGTTTATGGGCAGGGGCCGTCTATGGCTACACCTTC
CDR3: CASSLWAGAVYGYTF

size: NA
J: TRBJ1-1
D: TRBD1
V: TRBV18
DNA: TGTGCCAGCGCAGGGGGACAGGGTGAAGCTTTCTTT
CDR3: CASAGGQGEAFF

size: NA
J: TRBJ1-5
D: TRBD1
V: TRBV4-1
DNA: TGCGCCAGCAGCCAAGACCAGGGACAGGGGATTAATCAGCCCCAGCATTTT
CDR3: CASSQDQGQGINQPQHF

size: NA
J: TRBJ2-7
D: TRBD2
V: TRBV5-4
DNA: TGTGCCAGCAGCTCCTCAACTGGCGGGGGGGAGTTCTCTGGGACCTACGAGCAGTACTTC
CDR3: CASSSSTGGGEFSGTYEQYF

size: few
J: TRBJ2-3
D: TRBD2
V: TRBV7-2
DNA: TGTGCCAGCAGCGTACGGGGGGGAGACACAGATACGCAGTATTTT
CDR3: CASSVRGGDTDTQYF

size: NA
J: TRBJ2-1
D: TRBD1
V: TRBV5-8
DNA: TGTGCCAGCAGCTATAATACCGGGACAGGGGTAAACAATGAGCAGTTCTTC
CDR3: CASSYNTGTGVNNEQFF

size: NA
J: TRBJ1-1
D: TRBD1
V: TRBV5-6
DNA: TGTGCCAGCAGCAGAGGGGGCCCCACTGAAGCTTTCTTT
CDR3: CASSRGGPTEAFF

size: NA
J: TRBJ2-7
D: NA
V: TRBV7-6
DNA: TGTGCCAGCAGCCCAGAGGGGGGGCTTCACTACGAGCAGTACTTC
CDR3: CASSPEGGLHYEQYF

size: NA
J: TRBJ1-4
D: NA
V: TRBV5-1
DNA: TGCGCCAGCAGCCCGCGTAAGTTTTTT
CDR3: CASSPRKFF

size: NA
J: TRBJ2-5
D: TRBD2
V: TRBV6-4
DNA: TGTGCCAGCCCCTCCGGGCCACTACTAGCGGGGAACGATCAAGAGACCCAGTACTTC
CDR3: CASPSGPLLAGNDQETQYF

size: NA
J: TRBJ2-7
D: NA
V: TRBV10-3
DNA: TGTGCCATCGCCAATCCAGGGGCAGGACGGTCGGAGAGGTTCTACGAGCAGTACTTC
CDR3: CAIANPGAGRSERFYEQYF

size: NA
J: TRBJ2-7
D: NA
V: TRBV7-8
DNA: TGTGCCAGCAGCTTTCAGGCCCTATTTTACGAGCAGTACTTC
CDR3: CASSFQALFYEQYF

size: NA
J: TRBJ1-4
D: TRBD1
V: TRBV4-3
DNA: TGCGCCAGCAGCCAGCACAGGGGTTTTAATGAAAAACTGTTTTTT
CDR3: CASSQHRGFNEKLFF

size: NA
J: TRBJ2-6
D: TRBD2
V: TRBV4-2
DNA: TGTGCCAGCAGCCTAAGGACTAGCGGGGGGTACCGGACTGGGGCCAACGTCCTGACTTTC
CDR3: CASSLRTSGGYRTGANVLTF

size: NA
J: TRBJ1-2
D: TRBD1
V: TRBV28
DNA: TGTGCCAGCAGTGCCTCCGGGACAGACCTCTATGGCTACACCTTC
CDR3: CASSASGTDLYGYTF

size: once
J: TRBJ1-5
D: NA
V: TRBV4-1
DNA: TGCGCCAGCAGCCAAGATCAGTCGGCGACACGGAATCAGCCCCAGCATTTT
CDR3: CASSQDQSATRNQPQHF

size: NA
J: TRBJ2-5
D: NA
V: TRBV2
DNA: TGTGCCAGCAGATCGGGGTTTGAGACCCAGTACTTC
CDR3: CASRSGFETQYF

size: NA
J: TRBJ1-6
D: NA
V: TRBV27
DNA: TGTGCCAGCAGTTTTGCAGGGGAAATTCTGGCGGCTCCCCTCCACTTT
CDR3: CASSFAGEILAAPLHF

size: NA
J: TRBJ1-2
D: NA
V: TRBV5-3
DNA: TGTGCCAGAGGAGGGACGGGCGGTGGCTACACCTTC
CDR3: CARGGTGGGYTF

size: once
J: TRBJ2-7
D: TRBD1
V: TRBV6-6
DNA: TGTGCCAGCAGCCGGGACAGAGCCTACGAGCAGTACTTC
CDR3: CASSRDRAYEQYF

size: NA
J: TRBJ2-1
D: NA
V: TRBV5-8
DNA: TGTGCCAGCAGCTTGCGTACACAAACAGCAAACAATGAGCAGTTCTTC
CDR3: CASSLRTQTANNEQFF

size: NA
J: TRBJ1-1
D: TRBD1
V: TRBV18
DNA: TGTGCCAGCTCAACCTCCGGGACAGGGGGGTCTGAAGCTTTCTTT
CDR3: CASSTSGTGGSEAFF

size: NA
J: TRBJ2-1
D: NA
V: TRBV14
DNA: TGTGCCAGCAGCCAAAAGGGGAACTCCTACAATGAGCAGTTCTTC
CDR3: CASSQKGNSYNEQFF